What follows are 28 T cell receptor beta chains derived from one specimen sequenced in a study of human T cells and chemical hapten exposure. TCRdb re-derived calls from the RACE reads in MiXCR, one entry per CDR3 protein. The sample consists of about 92,000 distinct CDR3 sequences, roughly a tenth of them appearing once. Time point specified: patch test 3, about 24 weeks after DPC sensitization. Indicated treatment: therapeutic diphenylcyclopropenone sensitization with weekly scalp DPC. The material sequenced was whole blood, taken in connection with sensitization to the hapten diphenylcyclopropenone (DPC). Source of these receptors: a woman in her thirties with alopecia areata. Some clones in this sample may be carry-over from other donors' samples.

This clonotype was picked up many times. The chain links TRBV14 to TRBJ2-3; D is perhaps TRBD1 or TRBD2 (5 bases each). The CDR3 is 15 amino acids. With 4 bases removed from V and 4 bases from J, the gap between germline ends came to 15 bases. CDR1 and CDR2 from the germline V gene are SGHDN and FVKESK. The CDR3: CASSRRGRGADTQYF. CDR3 coding DNA: TGTGCCAGCAGCCGACGGGGCCGGGGTGCAGATACGCAGTATTTT.

This clonotype was detected only a few times. This chain joins TRBV5-6 and TRBJ2-2; TRBD1 matches 7 bases. CDR3 size: 15 residues. V dropped 0 bases and J dropped 3; count of bases not matched to a gene: 2. Per the germline V gene, CDR1 is SGHDT and CDR2 is YYEEEE. The CDR3 protein is CASSLADRDTGELFF. The CDR3 nucleotides are TGTGCCAGCAGCTTGGCCGACAGGGACACCGGGGAGCTGTTTTTT.

This clonotype was recorded a few times. The V gene is TRBV28, the J gene TRBJ2-7; 8 bases fit TRBD1. This CDR3 has 15 residues. V was pared by 6 bases and J by 2 bases, with 9 bases of the junction left unmatched. Looked up from germline, CDR1 is MDHEN and CDR2 is SYDVKM. The CDR3 protein is CASSPDRETAYEQYV. The CDR3 nucleotides are TGTGCCAGCAGCCCGGACAGGGAAACAGCCTACGAGCAGTACGTC.

This clonotype was counted ten times or more. The rearrangement joins TRBV5-4 to TRBJ2-2; tentatively, D is TRBD2 (6 bases). With 0 bases removed from V and 6 bases from J, the gap between germline ends came to 12 bases. The CDR3 length is 15 residues. Germline lookup yields CDR1 SGHNT and CDR2 YYREEE (reference sequence). The CDR3 loop is CASSLGGLSAGELFF. The CDR3 DNA is TGTGCCAGCAGCTTGGGGGGACTCAGCGCCGGGGAGCTGTTTTTT.

This clonotype was counted ten times or more. The J gene is TRBJ2-6, the V gene TRBV2, with 7 positions matching TRBD1. Germline V gene sequence: CDR1 SNHLY, CDR2 FYNNEI. The CDR3 runs to 19 residues. V lost 6 bases and J lost 0; bases outside the gene matches: 14. CDR3 DNA: TGTGCCAGCAGCCATTCAAACAGGGGAATTAGCTCTGGGGCCAACGTCCTGACTTTC. This translates into CASSHSNRGISSGANVLTF. Based on the CDR3 plus reference TRBV2 and TRBJ2-6, the full variable domain is EPEVTQTPSHQVTQMGQEVILRCVPISNHLYFYWYRQILGQKVEFLVSFYNNEISEKSEIFDDQFSVERPDGSNFTLKIRSTKLEDSAMYFCASSHSNRGISSGANVLTFGAGSRLTVL.

This clonotype was detected ten times or more. The rearrangement links TRBV14 to TRBJ2-1; TRBD1 is a possible D gene (5 bases). Germline V gene sequence: CDR1 SGHDN, CDR2 FVKESK. This CDR3 comprises 15 residues. V was trimmed by 4 bases and J by 3 bases, leaving 13 bases between them. CDR3 bases: TGTGCCAGCAGCCGTGACAGCGATTACTACAATGAGCAGTTCTTC. Encoded protein: CASSRDSDYYNEQFF.

The chain is built from TRBV12-3 or TRBV12-4 and TRBJ1-3, with TRBD1 matching over 7 bases. There are 15 residues in the CDR3. The V gene end was trimmed by 7 bases and the J gene end by 4 bases; junction bases not matched to a gene: 10. The CDR3 DNA is TGTGCCAGCACCGAGCCGGACAGGAGGGGAAACACCATATATTTT. Translation gives CASTEPDRRGNTIYF.

This clonotype has more than one count but fewer than ten. The chain couples TRBV3-1 to TRBJ1-2; weak D call: TRBD1 (5 bases). Per germline, CDR1 LGHDT and CDR2 YNNKEL (reference sequence). The ends were cut back, 1 base at V and 6 bases at J, with 12 bases in the middle. This CDR3 has 14 amino acids. In nucleotides, the CDR3 is TGTGCCAGCAGCCAAGGCGGGGGGAGAGATGGCTACACCTTC. Translating it yields CASSQGGGRDGYTF.

This clonotype was counted at least ten times. The CDR3 nucleotides read TGTGCCAGCAGCGTAGGGGGGAGGATTGATGAGCAGTTCTTC. Protein: CASSVGGRIDEQFF. The chain combines TRBV9 with TRBJ2-1; D is perhaps TRBD2 (6 bases). V dropped 0 bases and J dropped 8 bases, with 12 bases sitting between them. Germline V gene lookup returns CDR1 SGDLS and CDR2 YYNGEE. This CDR3 comprises 14 residues.

The chain couples TRBV29-1 to TRBJ2-5; D is possibly TRBD1 or TRBD2 (5 bases each). Trimming stripped 0 bases from V and 7 bases from J, with 15 bases between. Germline V gene lookup returns CDR1 SQVTM and CDR2 ANQGSEA. The CDR3 loop spans 14 amino acids. CDR3 loop: CSVEDPRDVWTQYF. CDR3 in DNA: TGCAGCGTTGAAGACCCGAGGGACGTCTGGACCCAGTACTTC.

The table lists this clonotype with a few counts. In DNA form, the CDR3 reads TGTGCCTCGGGGGCAGGAGCTCCCGCGATGCCCTCCTACGAGCAGTACTTC. It is translated as CASGAGAPAMPSYEQYF. The chain is built from TRBV5-5 and TRBJ2-7; either TRBD1 or TRBD2 may fit D (6 bases each). This CDR3 has 17 residues. Trimming left V 10 bases short and J 0 bases short, with 26 bases between. CDR1 and CDR2 (germline): SGHKS, YYEKEE (reference sequence).

This clonotype was detected ten times or more. The CDR3 nucleotides read TGTGCCAGCAGCCCCGGTCCTACCGCGACCCAGTACTTC. Its translation: CASSPGPTATQYF. The V gene is TRBV7-3, the J gene TRBJ2-5; D gene uncertain. V was shortened by 5 bases and J by 7 bases, with 14 bases between the two germline ends. The CDR3 loop spans 13 amino acids. The V gene's germline CDR1 is SGHTA and CDR2 FQGTGA.

This clonotype was seen more than once but under ten times. The V call is TRBV28, the J call TRBJ2-6, with D perhaps TRBD2 (6 bases). V was pared by 10 bases and J by 0 bases, with 19 bases between. From germline, CDR1 is MDHEN and CDR2 SYDVKM. This CDR3 comprises 17 residues. The CDR3 reads CATALGGRGSGANVLTF. The CDR3 region has the DNA TGTGCCACCGCCTTGGGGGGAAGGGGCTCTGGGGCCAACGTCCTGACTTTC.

This clonotype appeared a few times. V usage is TRBV20-1 and J usage is TRBJ1-1, with 10 bases lining up with TRBD1. J lost 1 base, V lost 6 bases, and 2 bases had no gene match. CDR1 and CDR2 (germline): DFQATT, SNEGSKA (reference sequence). The CDR3 extends over 13 amino acids. Here the CDR3 DNA reads TGCAGTGCAGGGGACAGGGGGAACACTGAAGCTTTCTTT. It yields the protein CSAGDRGNTEAFF.

In its sample, this clonotype was seen many times. The V gene is TRBV18, the J gene TRBJ1-5, with a tentative D call TRBD1 (6 bases). Trimming took 3 bases from V and 5 from J, leaving 17 bases between them. CDR3 length equals 16 residues. Germline values: CDR1 KGHSH, CDR2 LQKENI. DNA of the CDR3: TGTGCCAGCTCACCCCCAGGGGATTATCTCCATCAGCCCCAGCATTTT. Protein sequence: CASSPPGDYLHQPQHF.

This clonotype was counted at least ten times. The chain joins TRBV6-2 or TRBV6-3 to TRBJ2-2; D assignment may be TRBD1 or TRBD2 (5 bases each). Germline lookup yields CDR1 MNHEY and CDR2 SVGEGT. The CDR3 covers 14 residues. The V and J ends lost 6 bases and 4 bases respectively, with 12 bases between them. The CDR3 coding sequence is TGTGCCAGCAGCATCTCGAGGGGCACCGGGGAGCTGTTTTTT. Translated, it gives CASSISRGTGELFF.

This clonotype was observed at least ten times. The rearrangement uses TRBV2 and TRBJ2-3; possibly TRBD1 for D (6 bases). This CDR3 contains 14 residues. Trimming left V 3 bases short and J 4 bases short, with 11 bases between. Germline V gene lookup returns CDR1 SNHLY and CDR2 FYNNEI. CDR3 DNA: TGTGCCAGCAGTGAGGGGGCCTACTCAGATACGCAGTATTTT. Protein product: CASSEGAYSDTQYF.

The chain uses TRBV5-5 and TRBJ2-3; D gene ambiguous. This CDR3 is 15 amino acids long. Germline CDR1 reads SGHKS; CDR2 reads YYEKEE (reference sequence). V was trimmed by 0 bases and J by 6 bases, leaving 14 bases between them. The CDR3 protein is CASSLGSLGWDTQYF. For the CDR3, the DNA is TGTGCCAGCAGCTTGGGCTCGCTGGGGTGGGATACGCAGTATTTT.

The chain has TRBV6-4 and TRBJ2-3, with D perhaps TRBD2 (6 bases). CDR3 length: 13 amino acids. Per the germline V gene, CDR1 is MRHNA and CDR2 is SNTAGT. V lost 5 bases, J lost 2 bases, and 8 bases lay in between. The CDR3 spells CASSSGPTDTQYF. Written as DNA, the CDR3 is TGTGCCAGCAGTAGCGGGCCCACAGATACGCAGTATTTT.

This clonotype was recorded at least ten times. The rearrangement links TRBV6-5 to TRBJ2-1, with D tentatively TRBD1 (6 bases). The CDR3 contains 14 residues. Trimming cost V 6 bases and J 8 bases, with 17 bases left between them. In germline, CDR1 is MNHEY, CDR2 SVGAGI. Here the CDR3 DNA reads TGTGCCAGCAGCGCCCGGGACAAAGATCATGAGCAGTTCTTC. It is translated as CASSARDKDHEQFF.

This clonotype was seen at least ten times. The chain combines TRBV20-1 with TRBJ1-3; maybe TRBD1 (6 bases). Germline-derived CDR1 and CDR2 are DFQATT and SNEGSKA (reference sequence). Trimming pared 6 bases from V and 0 bases from J, leaving 15 bases between. This CDR3 is built from 15 residues. CDR3 sequence: CSAPNRDNSGNTIYF. CDR3 DNA: TGCAGTGCGCCCAACAGGGACAACTCTGGAAACACCATATATTTT.

This clonotype was seen at least ten times. V usage is TRBV29-1 and J usage is TRBJ2-7; TRBD2 agrees at 9 bases. V shed 3 bases and J 7 bases; nucleotides not matched to a gene: 4. The CDR3 is made up of 12 amino acids. Per germline, CDR1 SQVTM and CDR2 ANQGSEA. The CDR3 sequence is CSVETSGREQYF. In DNA form, the CDR3 reads TGCAGCGTTGAGACTAGCGGAAGGGAGCAGTACTTC.

At least ten counts were recorded for this clonotype. V and J are TRBV5-1 and TRBJ2-3, with D unclear. Trimming stripped 7 bases from V and 4 bases from J, with 16 bases between. The germline CDR1 and CDR2 sequences are SGHRS and YFSETQ. This CDR3 has 14 amino acids. The CDR3 sequence: CASGVERRSDTQYF. The CDR3 nucleotides are TGCGCCAGCGGGGTGGAACGACGCTCAGATACGCAGTATTTT.

This clonotype has only a few counts. The V call is TRBV20-1, the J call TRBJ2-7, with D tentatively TRBD1 (5 bases). V was pared by 0 bases and J by 1 base, with 13 bases between. Germline values: CDR1 DFQATT, CDR2 SNEGSKA (reference sequence). CDR3 size: 15 residues. The CDR3 nucleotides read TGCAGTGCTAGAGATCCCAGAGACAGTTCCTACGAGCAGTACTTC. Translation: CSARDPRDSSYEQYF.

This clonotype showed up just a few times. V usage is TRBV20-1 and J usage is TRBJ1-2; tentatively, D is TRBD1 (5 bases). The germline CDR1 and CDR2 sequences are DFQATT and SNEGSKA (reference sequence). The CDR3 contains 12 residues. Trimming pared 5 bases from V and 1 base from J, leaving 8 bases between. The CDR3 here is CSASTDNYGYTF. CDR3 nucleotides: TGCAGTGCTTCGACAGATAACTATGGCTACACCTTC.

This clonotype was seen at least ten times. The genes are TRBV29-1 and TRBJ2-2; D not resolved. Germline CDR1 is SQVTM and CDR2 is ANQGSEA. This CDR3 is built from 12 residues. Trimming left V 4 bases short and J 5 bases short, with 8 bases between. The CDR3: CSVGVETGELFF. CDR3 nucleotides: TGCAGCGTTGGGGTAGAGACCGGGGAGCTGTTTTTT.

The table lists this clonotype with a few counts. The chain recombines TRBV21-1 with TRBJ1-1. TRBV21-1 is noted as a pseudogene. CDR3 size: 10 residues. The CDR3 reads CASNNTEAFF. In DNA form, the CDR3 reads TGTGCCAGCAACAACACTGAAGCTTTCTTT.

This clonotype was seen just once. V usage is TRBV9 and J usage is TRBJ2-3; 8 nucleotides match TRBD2. Trimming took 3 bases from V and 10 from J; bases not matched to a gene: 10. From germline, CDR1 is SGDLS and CDR2 YYNGEE. The length of the CDR3 is 14 residues. CDR3 in DNA: TGTGCCAGCAGCGCGGGACTAGGTCCCACGGCGCAGTATTTT. It codes for CASSAGLGPTAQYF.